The rows below give T cell receptor beta chains drawn from one sample of a study of a mutant IDH1 vaccine in newly diagnosed glioma. Their specific antigens are unknown. The repertoire was sequenced with immunoSEQ multiplex PCR; TCRdb's copy has only in-frame clones and lacks some. The table lists around 44,000 clones, more than 65% of them singletons. The starting material was PBMCs, obtained from a glioma patient whose treatment included an IDH1 peptide vaccine. These receptor sequences come from a man aged 40-49 years with glioma. The CDR3 runs from the conserved cysteine through the conserved F or W. The order of the fields is V gene, clone size, J gene, D gene, CDR3 DNA, CDR3 protein. The D gene is left open where the match is weak. Clone size is stated in some rows and not others, as once, few, many or a class when expanded.

TRBV29-1	NA	TRBJ1-2	NA	TGCAGCGTTGGAGAAACTCGCCATGGCTACACCTTC	CSVGETRHGYTF
TRBV2	few	TRBJ2-7	NA	TGTGCCAGCAATGGGCAGGCCGCCTACGAGCAGTACTTC	CASNGQAAYEQYF
TRBV5-1	NA	TRBJ1-1	NA	TGCGCCAGCTCTGTGAACACTGAAGCTTTCTTT	CASSVNTEAFF
TRBV4-2	NA	TRBJ2-1	TRBD2	TGTGCCAGCAGCCAAGGGGGACTAGCGTCCTACAATGAGCAGTTCTTC	CASSQGGLASYNEQFF
TRBV18	NA	TRBJ2-5	NA	TGTGCCAGCTCACCAAATGTCGAGACCCAGTACTTC	CASSPNVETQYF
TRBV2	NA	TRBJ2-7	NA	TGTGCCAGCCGGGGGCTAGCGGCCTACGAGCAGTACTTC	CASRGLAAYEQYF
TRBV6-1	NA	TRBJ1-2	NA	TGTGCCAGCAGTGAGCGCTTGGCGGGCTATGGCTACACCTTC	CASSERLAGYGYTF
TRBV29-1	NA	TRBJ1-2	NA	TGCAGCGTTGACACAGAACCTGCAGGGAACTATGGCTACACCTTC	CSVDTEPAGNYGYTF
TRBV4-2	NA	TRBJ2-7	TRBD1	TGTGCCAGCAGCCCAGAACAGGGGCAGTACGAGCAGTACTTC	CASSPEQGQYEQYF
TRBV10-1	NA	TRBJ1-2	TRBD1	TGCGCCAACCTTAAGGGACAGGAGAACTTC	CANLKGQENF
TRBV4-1	NA	TRBJ2-3	TRBD2	TGCGCCAGCAGCCACAGCGGGGGGCGCCATGTTGATACGCAGTATTTT	CASSHSGGRHVDTQYF
TRBV11-2	NA	TRBJ2-3	NA	TGTGCCAGCAGCTTACAGGCGACGCAGTATTTT	CASSLQATQYF
TRBV19	few	TRBJ2-7	NA	TGTGCCACCGGGGGCTCCTACGAGCAGTACTTC	CATGGSYEQYF
TRBV5-1	NA	TRBJ2-5	TRBD1	TGCGCCAGCAGTCCGGGACAGGTCCAAGAGACCCAGTACTTC	CASSPGQVQETQYF
TRBV25-1	once	TRBJ1-5	NA	TGTGCCAGCAGTGAATATCATATCGACCAGCCCCAGCATTTT	CASSEYHIDQPQHF
TRBV5-1	NA	TRBJ2-5	TRBD2	TGCGCCAGCAGCTCGGGTTTCATAGCGGGGCACCAAGAGACCCAGTACTTC	CASSSGFIAGHQETQYF
TRBV5-1	NA	TRBJ2-7	NA	TGCGCCAGCAGCTTGGGCGAACCTCTCTCCTACGAGCAGTACTTC	CASSLGEPLSYEQYF
TRBV6-5	NA	TRBJ1-6	TRBD1	TGTGCCAGCACCGCCGGGACAGGGCGCAATTCACCCCTCCACTTT	CASTAGTGRNSPLHF
TRBV18	few	TRBJ1-1	NA	TGTGCCAGCTCACCAGGAGGGGACACTGAAGCTTTCTTT	CASSPGGDTEAFF
TRBV5-5	NA	TRBJ1-5	NA	TGTGCCAGCAGCTTGGTGACCGGTAAACCGCCCCAGCATTTT	CASSLVTGKPPQHF
TRBV6-5	NA	TRBJ2-2	NA	TGTGGCAGCGGAAGGGGCGACCGACGGACCGGGGAGCTGTTTTTT	CGSGRGDRRTGELFF
TRBV5-4	NA	TRBJ2-5	TRBD1	TGTGCCAGCAGCTTGGACAGGGGACGTTTAGGGACCCAGTACTTC	CASSLDRGRLGTQYF
TRBV6-6	NA	TRBJ1-5	NA	TGTGCCAGCAGTTACGAGAATCAGCCCCAGCATTTT	CASSYENQPQHF
TRBV4-1	NA	TRBJ2-2	TRBD1	TGCGCCAGCAGCCCTCTCGGACAGGGAGTTACCGGGGAGCTGTTTTTT	CASSPLGQGVTGELFF
TRBV7-9	NA	TRBJ2-5	NA	TGTGCCAGCAGCTTAGAACGAATTGTAGGCGAGACCCAGTACTTC	CASSLERIVGETQYF
TRBV19	NA	TRBJ2-7	TRBD1	TGTGCCAGTAGTGGAGACAGGGGCCTATACGAGCAGTACTTC	CASSGDRGLYEQYF
TRBV2	NA	TRBJ2-7	NA	TGTGCCAGCAGTGAAGCGCGGGTGGGGACCACCTACGAGCAGTACTTC	CASSEARVGTTYEQYF
TRBV12-5	NA	TRBJ2-7	TRBD1	TGTGCTAGTGGTGCCGCCGGGACAGCCTACGAGCAGTACTTC	CASGAAGTAYEQYF
TRBV6-5	NA	TRBJ2-1	TRBD1	TGTGCCAGCAGCCGACAGGGTTCTTATGAGCAGTTCTTC	CASSRQGSYEQFF
TRBV5-1	NA	TRBJ2-7	TRBD1	TGCGCCAGCAGCGAGACAGGGGGGACCTACGAGCAGTACTTC	CASSETGGTYEQYF
TRBV4-2	few	TRBJ1-6	NA	TGTGCCAGCAGCCTAGGACAGACTTCACCCCTCCACTTT	CASSLGQTSPLHF
TRBV11-1	NA	TRBJ1-3	NA	TGTGCCAGCACTCTCTCTGGAAACACCATATATTTT	CASTLSGNTIYF
TRBV19	NA	TRBJ2-2	TRBD1	TGTGCCAGTAGTTACCGGACAGGGGCAACCGGGGAGCTGTTTTTT	CASSYRTGATGELFF
TRBV5-4	few	TRBJ2-3	NA	TGTGCCAGCAGCCCGGGGTGGGCTAACCCCAAGGATACGCAGTATTTT	CASSPGWANPKDTQYF
TRBV19	once	TRBJ2-5	TRBD2	TGTGCCAGTAGTACTTTACTAGCGGGGGGACAAGAGACCCAGTACTTC	CASSTLLAGGQETQYF
TRBV9	NA	TRBJ1-1	NA	TGTGCCAGCAGCGTAGAGTCGACGGGGTCAAACACTGAAGCTTTCTTT	CASSVESTGSNTEAFF
TRBV2	NA	TRBJ2-1	NA	TGTGCCAGCAGTGAAGTTGGATCGCAAGGAGACAATGAGCAGTTCTTC	CASSEVGSQGDNEQFF
TRBV6-5	NA	TRBJ1-5	TRBD1	TGTGCCAGCAGTCTTGAGGGGGCCAACAATCAGCCCCAGCATTTT	CASSLEGANNQPQHF
TRBV2	NA	TRBJ2-7	TRBD1	TGTGCCAGCAGGATCCCCCGGACAGGGGGCGAGCAGTACTTC	CASRIPRTGGEQYF
TRBV5-1	NA	TRBJ1-1	NA	TGCGCCAGCAGCTTGGCAGGGAACACTGAAGCTTTCTTT	CASSLAGNTEAFF
TRBV7-9	NA	TRBJ1-1	NA	TGTGCCAGCAGCTTAGGGGGAGGGACTTTGAACACTGAAGCTTTCTTT	CASSLGGGTLNTEAFF
TRBV5-4	NA	TRBJ2-2	NA	TGTGCCAGCAGCCTGGGACTCAGGAACACCGGGGAGCTGTTTTTT	CASSLGLRNTGELFF
TRBV29-1	few	TRBJ1-2	NA	TGCAGCGTTGACGGCCAGAACTATGGCTACACCTTC	CSVDGQNYGYTF
TRBV28	NA	TRBJ1-2	NA	TGTGCCAGCAGGTACACCGATGGCTACACCTTC	CASRYTDGYTF
TRBV19	NA	TRBJ1-3	NA	TGTGCCAGTCGCCGGTGGGGGGCTGAGGGAAACACCATATATTTT	CASRRWGAEGNTIYF
TRBV5-1	NA	TRBJ1-1	NA	TGCGCCAGCAGCTTGGGGACAGAGAACACTGAAGCTTTCTTT	CASSLGTENTEAFF
TRBV5-1	NA	TRBJ2-5	NA	TGCGCCAGCAGCTTGGGGACCCGGACCCAAGAGACCCAGTACTTC	CASSLGTRTQETQYF
TRBV15	NA	TRBJ1-2	NA	TGTGCCACCAGCCCTCAGGCTAACTATGGCTACACCTTC	CATSPQANYGYTF
TRBV29-1	NA	TRBJ1-2	NA	TGCAGCGTTGAAGAGACAGCCTATGGCTACACCTTC	CSVEETAYGYTF
TRBV29-1	NA	TRBJ1-5	NA	TGCAGCGTTGCAGGGGCTTCCAATCAGCCCCAGCATTTT	CSVAGASNQPQHF
TRBV5-1	NA	TRBJ2-7	TRBD1	TGCGCCAGCAGCTTTGGACAGGGGAGCTTCGAGCAGTACTTC	CASSFGQGSFEQYF
TRBV19	NA	TRBJ2-5	NA	TGTGCCAGTAGTATAGAGGGCCGGGGGACCCAGTACTTC	CASSIEGRGTQYF
TRBV6-6	NA	TRBJ1-6	TRBD1	TGTGCCAGCAGTTACACACCGGACAGGGGCCATTCACCCCTCCACTTT	CASSYTPDRGHSPLHF
TRBV7-9	few	TRBJ1-4	TRBD1	TGTGCCAGCAGCACGACCGGGACAGGGTATGAAAAACTGTTTTTT	CASSTTGTGYEKLFF